The 25 T cell receptor beta chains below were found in one sample sequenced in a study of identical twins. TCRdb passed the 5' RACE reads through MiXCR, listing each CDR3 protein once. The sample lists hundreds of thousands of distinct CDR3 sequences; more than 9% were seen once. These records were also assigned to another study, of yellow fever vaccine responses in identical twins.

Input material: PBMCs. Receptors were obtained from a woman aged 18-29 years in good health.

This clonotype was recorded a few times. The V call is TRBV29-1, the J call TRBJ2-3; the match to TRBD2 covers 14 bases. This CDR3 contains 16 residues. Unmatched junction bases numbered 8, after V lost 3 bases and J lost 6 bases. Germline CDR1 reads SQVTM; CDR2 reads ANQGSEA. CDR3 DNA: TGCAGCGTTGAGCCGCCGACTAGCGGGGGGGCTGATACGCAGTATTTT. Its translation: CSVEPPTSGGADTQYF.

This chain connects TRBV10-3 to TRBJ1-1; D may be TRBD1 (5 bases). Between the trimmed V and J ends, which lost 10 bases and 4 bases, there was a span of 28 bases. CDR3 length: 17 amino acids. Germline CDR1 ENHRY, CDR2 SYGVKD. CDR3 bases: TGTGCCACGAAAACAGAGGGGCCCTCAATGAGGAGCACTGAAGCTTTCTTT. This encodes CATKTEGPSMRSTEAFF.

This clonotype was recorded a few times. The chain links TRBV4-1 to TRBJ2-5, with TRBD2 matching 11 bases. Trimming at V came to 2 bases and at J to 2 bases, leaving 7 bases not matched to a gene. This CDR3 has 17 amino acids. Germline V gene lookup returns CDR1 MGHRA and CDR2 YSYEKL. CDR3 loop: CASSQRILAGGQETQYF. The DNA for the CDR3 is TGCGCCAGCAGCCAAAGAATCCTAGCGGGGGGACAAGAGACCCAGTACTTC.

Many counts were recorded for this clonotype. This chain links TRBV20-1 with TRBJ1-2; the match to TRBD1 covers 8 bases. The CDR3 spans 13 residues. Losses at the gene ends were 6 bases for V and 4 bases for J; bases not matched to a gene: 7. Germline V gene data show CDR1 as DFQATT and CDR2 as SNEGSKA (reference sequence). The CDR3 loop is CSAAAGTGYGYTF. DNA for the CDR3: TGCAGTGCCGCGGCCGGGACAGGCTATGGCTACACCTTC.

In its sample, this clonotype was seen a few times. The chain joins TRBV6-5 to TRBJ1-2; 8 bases agree with TRBD1. Per the germline V gene, CDR1 is MNHEY and CDR2 is SVGAGI. Trimming at V came to 2 bases and at J to 8 bases, leaving 4 bases not matched to a gene. The CDR3 totals 13 residues. The CDR3 reads CASSYQGAGGYTF. The CDR3 DNA is TGTGCCAGCAGTTACCAGGGGGCAGGGGGCTACACCTTC.

The rearrangement links TRBV6-5 to TRBJ1-2; TRBD1 is a possible D gene (5 bases). The CDR3 has 13 amino acids. Germline V gives CDR1 MNHEY, CDR2 SVGAGI. Deletions cut 2 bases from V and 4 bases from J, with 8 bases between. CDR3 nucleotide sequence: TGTGCCAGCAGTTACGGCGGGACCTATGGCTACACCTTC. Translation: CASSYGGTYGYTF.

This clonotype was picked up one time. The chain recombines TRBV5-1 with TRBJ2-1, with D perhaps matching TRBD1 or TRBD2 (5 bases each). Germline lookup yields CDR1 SGHRS and CDR2 YFSETQ. V was cut by 4 bases and J by 6 bases, with 14 bases left in between. The CDR3 runs to 14 residues. The CDR3: CASSDRDAPNEQFF. CDR3 in DNA: TGCGCCAGCAGCGACCGGGACGCTCCCAATGAGCAGTTCTTC.

This clonotype was picked up many times. The chain couples TRBV6-2 or TRBV6-3 to TRBJ2-3; D tentatively reads TRBD1 or TRBD2 (5 bases each). CDR3 length: 13 amino acids. Looked up from germline, CDR1 is MNHEY and CDR2 is SVGEGT. V lost 5 bases, J lost 5 bases, and 11 bases lay in between. CDR3 residues: CASSPGAKDTQYF. The CDR3 DNA reads TGTGCCAGCAGTCCCGGGGCTAAAGATACGCAGTATTTT.

This clonotype came up many times. The chain employs TRBV12-3 or TRBV12-4 and TRBJ2-7; 10 nucleotides agree with TRBD2. This CDR3 contains 15 residues. The V gene end was trimmed by 7 bases and the J gene end by 3 bases; junction bases not matched to a gene: 9. The CDR3 loop reads CASTILAGVIYEQYF. The CDR3 bases are TGTGCCAGCACCATCCTAGCGGGAGTCATCTACGAGCAGTACTTC.

The sample holds a few counts of this clonotype. The chain employs TRBV3-1 and TRBJ2-3, with D maybe TRBD1 (6 bases). The ends were cut back, 0 bases at V and 2 bases at J, with 15 bases in the middle. This CDR3 is built from 17 residues. CDR1 LGHDT and CDR2 YNNKEL come from the germline V gene (reference sequence). CDR3 sequence reads: CASSQDQRQGPTDTQYF. DNA for the CDR3: TGTGCCAGCAGCCAAGATCAAAGGCAGGGGCCCACAGATACGCAGTATTTT.

A few counts support this clonotype. The chain is built from TRBV12-3 or TRBV12-4 and TRBJ2-1; TRBD2 aligns across 11 bases. The CDR3 is 20 amino acids. V dropped 0 bases and J dropped 5; count of bases not matched to a gene: 15. In DNA form, the CDR3 reads TGTGCCAGCAGTTTAGCGTCGGGGGGGCTAGCGGGAGGAGTCCACAATGAGCAGTTCTTC. Translation: CASSLASGGLAGGVHNEQFF.

The chain links TRBV13 to TRBJ1-1; 8 nucleotides align to TRBD1. The length of the CDR3 is 16 residues. The J segment lost 7 bases and the V segment lost 6 bases, leaving 16 bases of the junction unmatched. The germline V gene encodes CDR1 PRHDT and CDR2 FYEKMQ (reference sequence). The CDR3 coding sequence is TGTGCCAGCAGAAACCACCCGGGGCAGGGGGCTGATGAAGCTTTCTTT. It translates to CASRNHPGQGADEAFF.

In DNA, the CDR3 is TGTGCCACCAGCAGAGGCACCGCGGGACACATGAACACTGAAGCTTTCTTT. Residues: CATSRGTAGHMNTEAFF. This chain joins TRBV15 and TRBJ1-1, with a tentative D call TRBD1 (6 bases). V lost 1 base to trimming and J lost 0 bases, with 15 bases between them. The CDR3 has 17 residues. Germline lookup yields CDR1 LNHNV and CDR2 YYDKDF (reference sequence).

The V and J genes are TRBV5-6 and TRBJ2-4, with D possibly matching TRBD1 (6 bases). The CDR3 has 13 residues. V was pared by 0 bases and J by 8 bases, with 9 bases between. CDR1 is SGHDT and CDR2 is YYEEEE in the germline V gene. The DNA for the CDR3 is TGTGCCAGCAGCTTGGACAGACAGGACATTCAGTACTTC. Translated: CASSLDRQDIQYF.

The V and J genes are TRBV27 and TRBJ2-7, with D perhaps TRBD1 or TRBD2 (5 bases each). CDR3 length: 16 amino acids. Between the trimmed V and J ends, which lost 4 bases and 1 base, there was a span of 17 bases. Germline V lookup: CDR1 MNHEY, CDR2 SMNVEV (reference sequence). The CDR3 here is CASSSQTPGRSYEQYF. The CDR3 nucleotides read TGTGCCAGCAGTTCTCAAACCCCGGGACGGTCCTACGAGCAGTACTTC.

This clonotype was counted at least ten times. The genes are TRBV7-9 and TRBJ1-2, with 10 bases lining up with TRBD1. V lost 2 bases and J lost 7; bases outside the gene matches: 4. The CDR3 runs 14 residues. Germline V gene lookup returns CDR1 SEHNR and CDR2 FQNEAQ (reference sequence). Here the CDR3 DNA reads TGTGCCAGCAGCTTATGGGGGACAGGGGCTGGCTACACCTTC. It encodes CASSLWGTGAGYTF.

The chain has TRBV27 and TRBJ2-1; a possible D gene is TRBD2 (6 bases). The germline gives CDR1 MNHEY, CDR2 SMNVEV (reference sequence). Trimming shortened V by 3 bases and J by 0 bases, and 18 bases separated the two germline ends. The CDR3 is 18 amino acids. The DNA of the CDR3 is TGTGCCAGCAGTTTTTTGGCTGCGGGGCCAAGCTCCTACAATGAGCAGTTCTTC. This encodes CASSFLAAGPSSYNEQFF.

This clonotype was seen repeatedly, ten times or more. The V call is TRBV29-1, the J call TRBJ2-7; TRBD1 matches 10 bases. Per germline, CDR1 SQVTM and CDR2 ANQGSEA. V shed 4 bases, J shed 5 bases, and the junction held 8 bases outside the gene matches. The CDR3 covers 14 residues. The CDR3 nucleotides read TGCAGCGTTGGGGGGGGACAGGGGACCGACGAGCAGTACTTC. Translation gives CSVGGGQGTDEQYF.

This chain links TRBV9 with TRBJ2-2; 8 nucleotides align to TRBD1. CDR1 is SGDLS, CDR2 YYNGEE, per germline. The trim removed 0 bases at V and 4 bases at J, leaving 2 bases unmatched. This CDR3 is 15 amino acids long. The CDR3 reads CASSVGQGLTGELFF. CDR3 coding DNA: TGTGCCAGCAGCGTAGGACAGGGGCTCACCGGGGAGCTGTTTTTT.

This clonotype was recorded a few times. The CDR3 DNA reads as TGCGCCAGCAGCCAAGTAAGGTCGATAAGCAATCAGCCCCAGCATTTT. This translates into CASSQVRSISNQPQHF. This chain links TRBV4-1 with TRBJ1-5; D call uncertain. From germline, CDR1 is MGHRA and CDR2 YSYEKL. CDR3 length equals 16 residues. Trimming stripped 1 base from V and 1 base from J, with 11 bases between.

This chain uses TRBV12-3 or TRBV12-4 with TRBJ2-2, with 7 bases aligning to TRBD1. The CDR3 runs to 16 residues. With V trimmed by 5 bases and J by 4 bases, 10 bases remained unmatched. CDR3 DNA sequence: TGTGCCAGCAGTCCACAACAGGGACAGCCCACCGGGGAGCTGTTTTTT. Its translation is CASSPQQGQPTGELFF.

This clonotype was seen repeatedly, ten times or more. V usage is TRBV7-9 and J usage is TRBJ2-5; tentative D call: TRBD1 (5 bases). The CDR3 runs 14 residues. Germline V gene data show CDR1 as SEHNR and CDR2 as FQNEAQ (reference sequence). The V and J ends lost 1 base and 2 bases respectively, with 8 bases between them. Here the CDR3 reads CASSLVTEQETQYF. The DNA for the CDR3 is TGTGCCAGCAGCTTAGTGACAGAGCAAGAGACCCAGTACTTC.

This clonotype was detected many times. The chain employs TRBV12-3 or TRBV12-4 and TRBJ1-2; weak D call: TRBD1 (6 bases). This CDR3 comprises 15 residues. The germline V and J ends were trimmed by 6 bases and 4 bases, with 18 bases remaining between them. The DNA of the CDR3 is TGTGCCAGCAGCGAGGCCACAGGGAGTATCTATGGCTACACCTTC. It translates to CASSEATGSIYGYTF.

The chain couples TRBV20-1 to TRBJ1-2, with 7 bases identical to TRBD1. V shed 0 bases and J 8 bases; nucleotides not matched to a gene: 9. There are 14 residues in the CDR3. Germline V gene data show CDR1 as DFQATT and CDR2 as SNEGSKA (reference sequence). CDR3: CSARDRKTGTGYTF. In DNA, the CDR3 is TGCAGTGCTAGAGATCGCAAGACAGGGACCGGCTACACCTTC.

This clonotype was detected ten times or more. The V call is TRBV12-3 or TRBV12-4, the J call TRBJ2-2, with D uncertain. The CDR3 has 14 amino acids. Between the trimmed V and J ends, which lost 2 bases and 4 bases, there was a span of 8 bases. CDR3 bases: TGTGCCAGCAGTTTACACAGCCCCACCGGGGAGCTGTTTTTT. This sequence encodes CASSLHSPTGELFF.